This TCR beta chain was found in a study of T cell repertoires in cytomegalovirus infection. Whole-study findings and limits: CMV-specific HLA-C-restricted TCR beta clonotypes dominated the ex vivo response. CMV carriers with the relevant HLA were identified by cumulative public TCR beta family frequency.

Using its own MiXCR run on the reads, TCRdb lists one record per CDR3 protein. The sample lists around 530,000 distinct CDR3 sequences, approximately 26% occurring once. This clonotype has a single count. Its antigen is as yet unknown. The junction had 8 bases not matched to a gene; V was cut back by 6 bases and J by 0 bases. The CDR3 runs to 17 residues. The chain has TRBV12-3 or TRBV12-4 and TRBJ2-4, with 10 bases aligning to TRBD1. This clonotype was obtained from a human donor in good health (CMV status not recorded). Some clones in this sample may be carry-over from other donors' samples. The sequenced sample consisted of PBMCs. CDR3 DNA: TGTGCCAGCAGCCGGACAGGGGGAAGCCTAGCCAAAAACATTCAGTACTTC. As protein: CASSRTGGSLAKNIQYF.